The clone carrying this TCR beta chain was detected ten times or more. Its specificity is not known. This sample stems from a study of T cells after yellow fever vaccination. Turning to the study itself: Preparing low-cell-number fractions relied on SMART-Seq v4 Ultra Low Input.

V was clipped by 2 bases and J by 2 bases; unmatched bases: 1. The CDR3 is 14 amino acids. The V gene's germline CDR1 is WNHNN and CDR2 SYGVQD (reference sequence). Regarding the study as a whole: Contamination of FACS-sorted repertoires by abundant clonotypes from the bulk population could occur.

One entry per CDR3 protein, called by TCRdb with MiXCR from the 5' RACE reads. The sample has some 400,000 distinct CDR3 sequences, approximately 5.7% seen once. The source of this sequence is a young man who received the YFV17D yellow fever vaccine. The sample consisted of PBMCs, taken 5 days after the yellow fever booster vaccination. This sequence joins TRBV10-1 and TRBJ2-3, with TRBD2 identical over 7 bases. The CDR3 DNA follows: TGCGCCAGCAGTGAGACTAGCGCCACAGATACGCAGTATTTT. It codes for CASSETSATDTQYF.